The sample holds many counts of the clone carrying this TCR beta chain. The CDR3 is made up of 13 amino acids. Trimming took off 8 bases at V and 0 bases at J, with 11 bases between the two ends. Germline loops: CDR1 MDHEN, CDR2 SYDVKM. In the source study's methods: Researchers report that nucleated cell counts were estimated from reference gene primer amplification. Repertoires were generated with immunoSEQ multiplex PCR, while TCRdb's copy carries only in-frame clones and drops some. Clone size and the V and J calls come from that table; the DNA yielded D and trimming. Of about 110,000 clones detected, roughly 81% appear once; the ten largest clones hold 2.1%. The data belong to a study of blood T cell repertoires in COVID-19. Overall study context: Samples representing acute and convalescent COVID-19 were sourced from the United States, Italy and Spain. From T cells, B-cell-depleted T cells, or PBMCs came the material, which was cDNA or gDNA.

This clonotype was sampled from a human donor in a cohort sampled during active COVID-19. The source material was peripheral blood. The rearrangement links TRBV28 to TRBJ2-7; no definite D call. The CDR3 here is CASARLSSYEQYF. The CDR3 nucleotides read TGTGCCAGCGCCAGACTGTCCTCCTACGAGCAGTACTTC.